These 23 T cell receptor beta chains share one sample of origin, sequenced in a study of blood T cell repertoires in COVID-19. Here immunoSEQ multiplex PCR was the method, and the copy in TCRdb shows in-frame clones only, minus some. This sample carries some 87,000 clones, 85% to 95% of them seen once, and the ten largest clones take roughly 5.9%. The specimen was peripheral blood. Receptors originate from a woman aged 55-70 years with active COVID-19.

The chain recombines TRBV15 with TRBJ1-1, with unresolved D. The V end was cut by 0 bases, the J end by 10 bases, with 9 bases between. Germline V gives CDR1 LNHNV, CDR2 YYDKDF (reference sequence). The CDR3 is 12 residues long. CDR3 region: CATSRENTRAFF. The CDR3 DNA sequence: TGTGCCACCAGCAGAGAAAATACCAGAGCTTTCTTT.

This chain connects TRBV6-2 or TRBV6-3 to TRBJ2-5, with TRBD1 identical over 8 bases. Germline V lookup: CDR1 MNHEY, CDR2 SVGEGT. Trimming cost V 0 bases and J 5 bases; bases outside gene matches: 2. This CDR3 contains 14 residues. This CDR3 reads CASSYSRQGETQYF. The DNA of the CDR3 is TGTGCCAGCAGTTACTCGAGACAGGGGGAGACCCAGTACTTC.

This chain uses TRBV27 with TRBJ1-1; D unresolved. The CDR3 is 14 amino acids. Between the trimmed V and J ends, which lost 8 bases and 1 base, there was a span of 14 bases. Germline CDR1 is MNHEY and CDR2 is SMNVEV (reference sequence). The CDR3 reads CASRDRIRNTEAFF. CDR3 sequence (DNA): TGTGCCAGCCGGGATCGTATTAGGAACACTGAAGCTTTCTTT.

The V call is TRBV2, the J call TRBJ2-7; 11 positions match TRBD2. The germline V gene has CDR1 SNHLY and CDR2 FYNNEI. J gave up 5 bases and V 4 bases, and 7 bases lay outside the gene matches. This CDR3 has 15 residues. Written as DNA, the CDR3 is TGTGCCAGCAGTGGGACTAGCGGGTTTCTGGACGAGCAGTACTTC. Translation: CASSGTSGFLDEQYF. The variable domain in full, completed from reference TRBV2 and TRBJ2-7, reads EPEVTQTPSHQVTQMGQEVILRCVPISNHLYFYWYRQILGQKVEFLVSFYNNEISEKSEIFDDQFSVERPDGSNFTLKIRSTKLEDSAMYFCASSGTSGFLDEQYFGPGTRLTVT.

The chain is built from TRBV10-3 and TRBJ2-2, with D perhaps TRBD2 (5 bases). The germline V gene encodes CDR1 ENHRY and CDR2 SYGVKD. V shed 10 bases and J shed 5 bases, with 11 bases lying between them. The CDR3 contains 12 residues. The CDR3 sequence is CATRELTGELFF. DNA of the CDR3: TGTGCCACTAGGGAGTTAACCGGGGAGCTGTTTTTT.

V gene TRBV12-3 or TRBV12-4 combines with J gene TRBJ1-5; perhaps TRBD1 as D (6 bases). Trimming took 10 bases from V and 5 from J, leaving 12 bases between them. The CDR3 contains 12 residues. CDR3 protein: CAITKGDQPQHF. Written as DNA, the CDR3 is TGTGCCATCACTAAGGGGGATCAGCCCCAGCATTTT.

This clone was counted a single time. The chain joins TRBV9 to TRBJ2-3; 8 nucleotides line up with TRBD2. V lost 3 bases and J lost 0; bases outside the gene matches: 6. Germline CDR1 and CDR2: SGDLS and YYNGEE. The CDR3 consists of 16 residues. In DNA, the CDR3 is TGTGCCAGCAGCGCCGCTAGCGGGCCCAGCACAGATACGCAGTATTTT. Protein sequence: CASSAASGPSTDTQYF.

V and J are TRBV7-8 and TRBJ2-5; D unclear. CDR1 and CDR2 (germline): SGHVS, FQNEAQ. Between the trimmed V and J ends, which lost 7 bases and 1 base, there was a span of 13 bases. The CDR3 is 14 amino acids. CDR3 residues: CASTPAPVQETQYF. The CDR3 DNA is TGTGCCAGCACCCCTGCCCCGGTCCAAGAGACCCAGTACTTC.

The V and J genes are TRBV5-4 and TRBJ1-4; 9 bases map to TRBD1. CDR1 is SGHNT, CDR2 YYREEE, per germline (reference sequence). V was pared by 5 bases and J by 8 bases, with 10 bases of the junction left unmatched. The CDR3 has 15 amino acids. This CDR3 is CASRRTGGAGEKLFF. The CDR3 coding sequence is TGTGCCAGCAGACGTACAGGGGGCGCTGGGGAAAAACTGTTTTTT.

Worth noting for this clone: In the same sample, other DNA sequences code for this CDR3. The CDR3: CATSDPGQGTDTQYF. DNA of the CDR3: TGTGCCACCAGTGATCCCGGTCAGGGCACAGATACGCAGTATTTT. The rearrangement uses TRBV24-1 and TRBJ2-3; no clear D. CDR1 is KGHDR and CDR2 is SFDVKD in the germline V gene. The CDR3 consists of 15 residues. Trimming took 3 bases from V and 1 from J, leaving 10 bases between them.

V usage is TRBV18 and J usage is TRBJ2-7; TRBD2 aligns across 7 bases. The V segment lost 8 bases and the J segment 4 bases; nucleotides outside the gene matches: 11. Per the germline V gene, CDR1 is KGHSH and CDR2 is LQKENI. The CDR3 covers 14 residues. The CDR3, as DNA: TGTGCCAGCCCGCTAGCTAGCGGTAATTACGAGCAGTACTTC. As protein: CASPLASGNYEQYF.

This sequence joins TRBV5-6 and TRBJ2-1; weak D call: TRBD2 (6 bases). Germline CDR1 is SGHDT and CDR2 is YYEEEE. CDR3 length: 15 amino acids. The V and J ends lost 6 bases and 9 bases respectively, with 22 bases between them. In DNA, the CDR3 is TGTGCCAGCACCATTGGGGGGTCCAGATCCACTGAGCAGTTCTTC. This gives the protein CASTIGGSRSTEQFF. Based on the CDR3 plus reference TRBV5-6 and TRBJ2-1, the full variable domain is DAGVTQSPTHLIKTRGQQVTLRCSPKSGHDTVSWYQQALGQGPQFIFQYYEEEERQRGNFPDRFSGHQFPNYSSELNVNALLLGDSALYLCASTIGGSRSTEQFFGPGTRLTVL.

This rearrangement joins TRBV19 to TRBJ1-2, with no clear D. V was cut by 3 bases and J by 5 bases, with 13 bases left in between. This CDR3 is built from 14 residues. Germline loops: CDR1 LNHDA, CDR2 SQIVND (reference sequence). The CDR3 is CASSIDRTGYGYTF. The CDR3 nucleotides read TGTGCCAGTAGTATTGATAGGACGGGATATGGCTACACCTTC.

This chain connects TRBV14 to TRBJ2-1, with TRBD1 matching 7 bases. This CDR3 contains 14 residues. Germline-derived CDR1 and CDR2 are SGHDN and FVKESK. The V and J ends lost 1 base and 8 bases, in that order; junction bases with no gene match: 5. The CDR3 DNA sequence: TGTGCCAGCAGCCAAGTCGACAGGGCCCATGAGCAGTTCTTC. It translates to CASSQVDRAHEQFF. Together with reference TRBV14 and TRBJ2-1, the CDR3 gives the full variable domain: EAGVTQFPSHSVIEKGQTVTLRCDPISGHDNLYWYRRVMGKEIKFLLHFVKESKQDESGMPNNRFLAERTGGTYSTLKVQPAELEDSGVYFCASSQVDRAHEQFFGPGTRLTVL.

In this sample, this clone turned up once. V is TRBV5-1 and J is TRBJ1-2; TRBD1 agrees at 7 bases. This CDR3 has 14 residues. J lost 7 bases, V lost 2 bases, and 8 bases had no gene match. The germline gives CDR1 SGHRS, CDR2 YFSETQ. CDR3 residues: CASSLETGLGGYTF. The CDR3, as DNA: TGCGCCAGCAGCTTAGAGACAGGGTTGGGTGGCTACACCTTC.

The rearrangement joins TRBV30 to TRBJ1-3, with a weak D call TRBD1 (6 bases). The CDR3 is made up of 16 amino acids. Per germline, CDR1 GTSNPN and CDR2 SVGIG (reference sequence). V dropped 0 bases and J dropped 3 bases, with 15 bases sitting between them. For the CDR3, the DNA is TGTGCCTGGAGTGTACCCGGACAGCTAGTTGGAAACACCATATATTTT. This sequence encodes CAWSVPGQLVGNTIYF.

V and J are TRBV6-2 or TRBV6-3 and TRBJ1-2; a weak D match, TRBD1 (6 bases). Germline CDR1 is MNHEY and CDR2 is SVGEGT. The CDR3 length is 13 residues. V was shortened by 6 bases and J by 4 bases, with 12 bases between the two germline ends. DNA of the CDR3: TGTGCCAGCAGCCAAACAGGGCTCTATGGCTACACCTTC. It specifies CASSQTGLYGYTF.

V gene TRBV27 combines with J gene TRBJ2-4, with D perhaps matching TRBD1 (5 bases). V dropped 3 bases and J dropped 6 bases, with 9 bases sitting between them. Looked up from germline, CDR1 is MNHEY and CDR2 is SMNVEV (reference sequence). This CDR3 has 13 amino acids. CDR3 DNA sequence: TGTGCCAGCAGTTTGCAGGGTGGAAACATTCAGTACTTC. It translates to CASSLQGGNIQYF.

V gene TRBV5-8 combines with J gene TRBJ1-1, with 7 bases that match TRBD1. Trimming took 4 bases from V and 5 from J; bases not matched to a gene: 5. This CDR3 is 13 amino acids long. CDR1 is SGHTS, CDR2 YDEGEE, per germline. The CDR3 DNA reads TGTGCCAGCAGCAATCCACAGGGGACTGAAGCTTTCTTT. It is translated as CASSNPQGTEAFF.

The chain combines TRBV6-2 or TRBV6-3 with TRBJ2-7; maybe TRBD1 (6 bases). The CDR3 is made up of 14 amino acids. Germline CDR1 is MNHEY and CDR2 is SVGEGT. V lost 2 bases, J lost 7 bases, and 15 bases lay in between. CDR3 residues: CASSYGTGLGEQYF. The CDR3 DNA is TGTGCCAGCAGTTACGGAACAGGGTTGGGGGAGCAGTACTTC.

This chain connects TRBV7-2 to TRBJ2-3, with TRBD2 matching over 8 bases. Germline CDR1 reads SGHTA; CDR2 reads FQGNSA. V trimming: 4 bases; J trimming: 6 bases; junction bases outside the gene matches: 12. There are 16 residues in the CDR3. CDR3 region: CASSSGSGGGTDTQYF. Here the CDR3 DNA reads TGTGCCAGCAGCTCAGGTTCGGGCGGGGGGACGGATACGCAGTATTTT.

The V call is TRBV27, the J call TRBJ1-4, with 10 bases that match TRBD1. The CDR3 runs to 15 residues. J was trimmed by 4 bases and V by 5 bases; bases with no gene match: 4. CDR1 and CDR2 from the germline V gene are MNHEY and SMNVEV (reference sequence). Here the CDR3 DNA reads TGTGCCAGCAGTCCCCGGACAGGGGGTAATGAAAAACTGTTTTTT. Protein: CASSPRTGGNEKLFF. The full variable domain, in which reference TRBV27 and TRBJ1-4 provide the parts outside the CDR3, is EAQVTQNPRYLITVTGKKLTVTCSQNMNHEYMSWYRQDPGLGLRQIYYSMNVEVTDKGDVPEGYKVSRKEKRNFPLILESPSPNQTSLYFCASSPRTGGNEKLFFGSGTQLSVL.

The gene calls are TRBV7-2 and TRBJ2-3; unclear D gene. The CDR3 covers 15 residues. The germline V gene encodes CDR1 SGHTA and CDR2 FQGNSA. V lost 0 bases and J 0 bases, leaving 7 bases between the germline ends. The chain's CDR3 is CASSLAALSTDTQYF. The CDR3 coding sequence is TGTGCCAGCAGCTTAGCGGCACTAAGCACAGATACGCAGTATTTT.